The 22 T cell receptor beta chains presented below share a single source sample, sequenced in a study of molecular identifiers for immune sequencing clone quantification. TCRdb independently ran MiXCR on the PCR reads; one entry per CDR3 protein. The table includes around 480,000 distinct CDR3 sequences, about a fifth detected once. The specimen sequenced was naive CD8+ T cells from blood, with Jurkat cell RNA spiked in. Subset denoted: FACS-sorted CD8+CD4-CCR7+CD45RA+ naive T cells. The receptors originated from a human donor in good health. Some libraries in this study had Jurkat cell RNA spiked in.

V and J are TRBV4-1 and TRBJ2-1; D may be TRBD1 or TRBD2 (5 bases each). The CDR3 contains 17 residues. The V end lost 2 bases, the J end lost 2 bases, and 16 bases lay between the germline ends. Germline V gene data show CDR1 as MGHRA and CDR2 as YSYEKL. The CDR3 here is CASSQFRGDTTYNEQFF. CDR3 DNA sequence: TGCGCCAGCAGCCAATTTAGGGGAGACACCACCTACAATGAGCAGTTCTTC.

This clonotype came up many times. This chain joins TRBV7-9 and TRBJ1-1; D may be TRBD1 (5 bases). Germline V gene sequence: CDR1 SEHNR, CDR2 FQNEAQ (reference sequence). The CDR3 is 15 amino acids. V lost 2 bases to trimming and J lost 1 base, with 11 bases between them. The CDR3 nucleotides read TGTGCCAGCAGCTTAATGGCTCAGGGGAACACTGAAGCTTTCTTT. This encodes CASSLMAQGNTEAFF.

As DNA, the CDR3 is TGTGCCAGCAGTGAATATCAGGGTATGAATGGCTACACCTTC. Its protein is CASSEYQGMNGYTF. The J gene is TRBJ1-2, the V gene TRBV25-1; D perhaps matches TRBD1 (5 bases). Deletions cut 0 bases from V and 6 bases from J, with 11 bases between. The germline V gene has CDR1 MGHDK and CDR2 SYGVNS. The CDR3 contains 14 residues.

In its sample, this clonotype was seen many times. The chain is built from TRBV29-1 and TRBJ1-1; 8 bases match TRBD1. Germline V lookup: CDR1 SQVTM, CDR2 ANQGSEA. Germline trimming cut 7 bases from V and 4 bases from J; bases unmatched to any gene: 2. This CDR3 contains 11 residues. The CDR3: CSGGQGTEAFF. CDR3 coding DNA: TGCAGCGGCGGACAGGGCACTGAAGCTTTCTTT.

A few counts support this clonotype. J is TRBJ1-1 and V is TRBV10-3, with D uncertain. Germline V gene data show CDR1 as ENHRY and CDR2 as SYGVKD. V was trimmed by 4 bases and J by 2 bases, leaving 11 bases between them. This CDR3 comprises 14 residues. CDR3 in amino acids: CAISVGGPNTEAFF. CDR3 coding DNA: TGTGCCATCAGTGTAGGTGGGCCCAACACTGAAGCTTTCTTT.

To note about this clonotype: An end of the junction does not agree with germline; a read error may underlie this. CDR3: CACSDTDRVNGELFF. The CDR3 bases are TGTGCCTGCAGCGATACGGACAGGGTAAACGGGGAGCTGTTTTTT. The V and J genes are TRBV7-6 and TRBJ2-2; 8 bases are a match to TRBD1. The CDR3 extends over 15 amino acids. Germline V gene lookup returns CDR1 SGHVS and CDR2 FNYEAQ. Variable domain in full (rest from reference TRBV7-6 and TRBJ2-2): GAGVSQSPRYKVTKRGQDVALRCDPISGHVSLYWYRQALGQGPEFLTYFNYEAQQDKSGLPNDRFSAERPEGSISTLTIQRTEQRDSAMYRCACSDTDRVNGELFFGEGSRLTVL.

V and J are TRBV7-8 and TRBJ2-7; no definite D call. The germline V and J ends were trimmed by 5 bases and 0 bases, with 11 bases remaining between them. The germline gives CDR1 SGHVS, CDR2 FQNEAQ. The CDR3 is 14 residues long. The CDR3, as DNA: TGTGCCAGCAGCCCTTTGGACGTCTCCTACGAGCAGTACTTC. Its translation: CASSPLDVSYEQYF.

This clonotype was seen a handful of times. A much larger clonotype is one base distant, so this may be a read error. The chain links TRBV4-1 to TRBJ2-4; perhaps TRBD2 as D (6 bases). The V and J ends lost 0 bases and 3 bases respectively, with 15 bases between them. The CDR3 spans 17 residues. Germline CDR1 MGHRA, CDR2 YSYEKL. CDR3 nucleotide sequence: TGCGCCAGCAGCCAAGAACGGGGGTCATTAGTCAAAAACATTCAGTACTTC. Translated, it gives CASSQERGSLVKNIQYF.

This clonotype was found many times. The V call is TRBV7-9, the J call TRBJ1-1, with D possibly TRBD1 on 6 matching bases. The CDR3 has 14 residues. Germline-derived CDR1 and CDR2 are SEHNR and FQNEAQ (reference sequence). The V and J ends lost 5 bases and 1 base respectively, with 11 bases between them. The CDR3 DNA follows: TGTGCCAGCAGCCGGACAGCTGAGAACACTGAAGCTTTCTTT. This gives the protein CASSRTAENTEAFF.

This clonotype was seen at least ten times. The chain couples TRBV28 to TRBJ2-7, with 11 bases lining up with TRBD1. The ends lost 6 bases at V and 6 bases at J; junction bases unmatched: 4. Germline V CDR1 and CDR2: MDHEN, SYDVKM. The CDR3 covers 13 residues. The CDR3 region has the DNA TGTGCCAGCAGCGGGACAGGGGGAGGCGAGCAGTACTTC. Protein: CASSGTGGGEQYF.

This clonotype has more than one count but fewer than ten. The genes are TRBV27 and TRBJ2-7; no definite D call. The CDR3 contains 15 residues. Trimming left V 3 bases short and J 3 bases short, with 15 bases between. The germline CDR1 and CDR2 sequences are MNHEY and SMNVEV (reference sequence). The CDR3 here is CASSFGVGQSYEQYF. The CDR3 region has the DNA TGTGCCAGCAGTTTTGGGGTCGGTCAGAGCTACGAGCAGTACTTC.

This clonotype was observed a few times. The chain is built from TRBV25-1 and TRBJ2-1, with TRBD2 matching over 7 bases. Germline CDR1 and CDR2: MGHDK and SYGVNS. The junction had 2 bases not matched to a gene; V was cut back by 0 bases and J by 6 bases. This CDR3 contains 14 residues. CDR3 DNA sequence: TGTGCCAGCAGTGAATATAGGACTAGCAATGAGCAGTTCTTC. It translates to CASSEYRTSNEQFF. Based on the CDR3 plus reference TRBV25-1 and TRBJ2-1, the full variable domain is EADIYQTPRYLVIGTGKKITLECSQTMGHDKMYWYQQDPGMELHLIHYSYGVNSTEKGDLSSESTVSRIRTEHFPLTLESARPSHTSQYLCASSEYRTSNEQFFGPGTRLTVL.

The sample holds a few counts of this clonotype. CDR3 DNA: TGTGCCAGCAGCGTAGCGGGACTAGCGGGGCCTAATGAGCAGTTCTTC. Amino acid sequence: CASSVAGLAGPNEQFF. The chain uses TRBV9 and TRBJ2-1; 13 bases line up with TRBD2. Germline-derived CDR1 and CDR2 are SGDLS and YYNGEE. The J segment lost 7 bases and the V segment lost 0 bases, leaving 4 bases of the junction unmatched. This CDR3 has 16 residues.

This clonotype occurred many times. The genes are TRBV12-3 or TRBV12-4 and TRBJ1-6, with D hard to call. Trimming left V 5 bases short and J 3 bases short, with 8 bases between. The CDR3 has 14 amino acids. The chain's CDR3 is CASSQANYNSPLHF. The CDR3 DNA follows: TGTGCCAGCAGTCAGGCTAACTATAATTCACCCCTCCACTTT.

Remarks on this clonotype: At one boundary the junction diverges from the germline segment, which might be a read error. The chain links TRBV6-1 to TRBJ1-5; D is perhaps TRBD1 (5 bases). The CDR3 is made up of 16 amino acids. CDR1 and CDR2 from the germline V gene are MNHNS and SASEGT. The CDR3 bases are TGTGTCAGCAGTGATGCCTGGGAGGGGATAAATCAGCCCCAGCATTTT. It translates to CVSSDAWEGINQPQHF.

A word on this clonotype: A much bigger clone sits one base away, suggesting this may be a read error. The rearrangement uses TRBV9 and TRBJ1-1, with D tentatively TRBD1 (5 bases). V shed 2 bases and J shed 2 bases, with 19 bases lying between them. CDR1 SGDLS and CDR2 YYNGEE come from the germline V gene. The CDR3 totals 17 residues. CDR3 nucleotides: TGTGCCAGCAGCGTTGGACATCTCAACCTCCAAAACACTGAAGCTTTCTTT. Translated, it gives CASSVGHLNLQNTEAFF.

This clonotype was picked up many times. This sequence joins TRBV11-2 and TRBJ1-4; TRBD1 is a possible D gene (6 bases). CDR1 is SGHAT and CDR2 is FQNNGV in the germline V gene. V dropped 4 bases and J dropped 14 bases, with 14 bases sitting between them. There are 12 residues in the CDR3. DNA of the CDR3: TGTGCCAGCAGCTCCACTGGGGACACGCTGTTTTTT. Its protein is CASSSTGDTLFF. Together with reference TRBV11-2 and TRBJ1-4, the CDR3 gives the full variable domain: EAGVAQSPRYKIIEKRQSVAFWCNPISGHATLYWYQQILGQGPKLLIQFQNNGVVDDSQLPKDRFSAERLKGVDSTLKIQPAKLEDSAVYLCASSSTGDTLFFGSGTQLSVL.

This chain links TRBV10-3 with TRBJ2-7; D might be TRBD1 (6 bases). The CDR3 sequence is 13 residues long. V gave up 4 bases and J gave up 0 bases, with 7 bases separating them. Germline V gene sequence: CDR1 ENHRY, CDR2 SYGVKD. The CDR3 bases are TGTGCCATCAGTGGGGACACCTCCTACGAGCAGTACTTC. It encodes CAISGDTSYEQYF.

This clonotype was detected ten times or more. The gene calls are TRBV28 and TRBJ2-7; 12 bases agree with TRBD2. The V segment lost 3 bases and the J segment 7 bases; nucleotides outside the gene matches: 10. The CDR3 consists of 16 residues. Per germline, CDR1 MDHEN and CDR2 SYDVKM. DNA of the CDR3: TGTGCCAGCAGTTTGCGTCTAGCGGGAGGGTTGGAAGAGCAGTACTTC. Protein product: CASSLRLAGGLEEQYF. The entire variable domain, with the rest obtained from reference TRBV28 and TRBJ2-7, is as follows: DVKVTQSSRYLVKRTGEKVFLECVQDMDHENMFWYRQDPGLGLRLIYFSYDVKMKEKGDIPEGYSVSREKKERFSLILESASTNQTSMYLCASSLRLAGGLEEQYFGPGTRLTVT.

This clonotype was found many times. The chain recombines TRBV27 with TRBJ1-1, with 8 bases aligning to TRBD1. The CDR3 consists of 16 residues. Trimming took 0 bases from V and 3 from J; bases not matched to a gene: 6. CDR1 and CDR2 (germline): MNHEY, SMNVEV (reference sequence). CDR3: CASSLSGQGLYTEAFF. In nucleotides, the CDR3 is TGTGCCAGCAGTTTATCAGGACAGGGATTGTACACTGAAGCTTTCTTT.

This clonotype was counted between two and nine times. The chain combines TRBV19 with TRBJ1-1; no reliable D call. This CDR3 has 15 amino acids. V dropped 4 bases and J dropped 1 base, with 13 bases sitting between them. Germline loops: CDR1 LNHDA, CDR2 SQIVND (reference sequence). DNA of the CDR3: TGTGCCAGTAGTACCCGACACGGTGCGAACACTGAAGCTTTCTTT. Translated: CASSTRHGANTEAFF. Drawing the rest from reference TRBV19 and TRBJ1-1, the complete variable domain is DGGITQSPKYLFRKEGQNVTLSCEQNLNHDAMYWYRQDPGQGLRLIYYSQIVNDFQKGDIAEGYSVSREKKESFPLTVTSAQKNPTAFYLCASSTRHGANTEAFFGQGTRLTVV.

The chain has TRBV28 and TRBJ2-5; D is possibly TRBD2 (6 bases). The germline V gene encodes CDR1 MDHEN and CDR2 SYDVKM. The V gene lost 10 bases and the J gene lost 5 bases, with 14 bases spanning the gap. The CDR3 runs 12 residues. CDR3 in amino acids: CATQDYGETQYF. Here the CDR3 DNA reads TGTGCCACCCAGGACTACGGCGAGACCCAGTACTTC.